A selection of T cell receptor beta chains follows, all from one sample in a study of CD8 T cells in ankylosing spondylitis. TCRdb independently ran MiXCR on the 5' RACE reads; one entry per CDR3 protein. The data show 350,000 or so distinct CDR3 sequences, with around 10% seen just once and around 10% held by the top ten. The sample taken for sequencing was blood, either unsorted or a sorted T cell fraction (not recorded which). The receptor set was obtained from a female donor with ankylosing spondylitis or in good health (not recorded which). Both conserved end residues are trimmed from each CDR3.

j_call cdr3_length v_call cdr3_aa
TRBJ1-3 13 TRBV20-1 SALGPGDSGNTIY
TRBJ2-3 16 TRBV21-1 ASSEREGRGRDGDTQY
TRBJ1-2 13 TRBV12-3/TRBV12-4 ASSLYGTDFYGYT
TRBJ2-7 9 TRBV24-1 AAGDTGEQY
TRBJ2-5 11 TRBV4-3 ASSTGTEETQY
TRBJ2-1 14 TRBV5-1 ASSPSILSSYNEQF
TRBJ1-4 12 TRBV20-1 SASAMGTNEKLF
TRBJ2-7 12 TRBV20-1 SARGTGGAYEQY
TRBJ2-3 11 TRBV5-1 ASSLELRDTQY
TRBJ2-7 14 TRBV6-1 ASSEVGGSPSYEQY
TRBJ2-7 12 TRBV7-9 ASSPARTGYEQY
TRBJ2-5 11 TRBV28 ASSRGTEETQY
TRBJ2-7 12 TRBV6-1 ASSVTGSSYEQY
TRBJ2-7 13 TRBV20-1 SARDRRGDVYEQY
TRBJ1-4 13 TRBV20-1 SARDPRGLGEKLF
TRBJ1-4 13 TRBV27 ASSLLGGSNEKLF
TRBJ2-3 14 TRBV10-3 AISESHRGGSDTQY
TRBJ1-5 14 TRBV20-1 SARDAGQGFAHPQH
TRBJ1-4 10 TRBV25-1 ASTGFNEKLF
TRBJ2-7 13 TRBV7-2 ASSLVGGEVSEQY
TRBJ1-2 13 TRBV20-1 SAIETGTGISGYT
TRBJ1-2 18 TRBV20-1 SARDQVRSRRIVSNYGYT
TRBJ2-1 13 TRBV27 ASSFLGASYNEQF
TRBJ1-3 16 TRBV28 ASSDRGRRDVSGNTIY